Listed below are T cell receptor beta chains from one sample, sequenced in a study of T-cell reconstitution after alpha-beta-depleted transplantation in children. MiXCR, run by TCRdb on the PCR reads, gives a single entry per CDR3 protein. The sample consists of around 270,000 distinct CDR3 sequences, about a tenth of them appearing once. Sequences were derived from PBMCs, sampled before TCRalphabeta/CD19-depleted stem cell transplant. These TCRs come from a boy under two years old with acute myeloid leukemia, due to receive a stem cell transplant. Each CDR3 is given with its conserved first and last residue. D genes are given only for firm matches. The size field is filled for only some rows; it gives once, few, many or a size class.

j_call: TRBJ2-5; v_call: TRBV20-1; clone_size: many; d_call: TRBD2; cdr3_nt: TGCAGTGCTATTAGACTAGCGGGAGGGCTGATACAAGAGACCCAGTACTTC; cdr3_aa: CSAIRLAGGLIQETQYF
j_call: TRBJ1-1; v_call: TRBV5-5; clone_size: many; d_call: TRBD1; cdr3_nt: TGTGCCAGCAGCTTGGCCGGGACAGGGAACGTCGGAGCTTTCTTT; cdr3_aa: CASSLAGTGNVGAFF
j_call: TRBJ2-2; v_call: TRBV24-1; clone_size: few; d_call: -; cdr3_nt: TGTGCCACCAGTGCCAGGAATTCCCCGAACACCGGGGAGCTGTTTTTT; cdr3_aa: CATSARNSPNTGELFF
j_call: TRBJ2-7; v_call: TRBV27; clone_size: few; d_call: TRBD1; cdr3_nt: TGTGCCAGCACCCACCTCCCCCGGACAGGGTCGCTCGAGCAGTACTTC; cdr3_aa: CASTHLPRTGSLEQYF
j_call: TRBJ2-7; v_call: TRBV21-1; clone_size: many; d_call: -; cdr3_nt: TGTGCCAGCAGCAAAATCCCAGGTCGGAGCTCCTACGAGCAGTACTTC; cdr3_aa: CASSKIPGRSSYEQYF
j_call: TRBJ2-1; v_call: TRBV28; clone_size: many; d_call: TRBD1; cdr3_nt: TGTGCCAGCAGTCATTTGGGACAGGGGCCCTCCAATGAGCAGTTCTTC; cdr3_aa: CASSHLGQGPSNEQFF
j_call: TRBJ2-7; v_call: TRBV28; clone_size: many; d_call: -; cdr3_nt: TGTGCCAGCAGCTTTGGACTGTACGAGCAGTACTTC; cdr3_aa: CASSFGLYEQYF
j_call: TRBJ2-5; v_call: TRBV20-1; clone_size: many; d_call: -; cdr3_nt: TGCAGTGCTAGAGCGAGCACTAGCACGAAGGAGACCCAGTACTTC; cdr3_aa: CSARASTSTKETQYF
j_call: TRBJ1-1; v_call: TRBV20-1; clone_size: many; d_call: -; cdr3_nt: TGCAGTGCTAGAGATCGGTCAGGGAGGACTGAAGCTTTCTTT; cdr3_aa: CSARDRSGRTEAFF
j_call: TRBJ1-2; v_call: TRBV7-9; clone_size: many; d_call: TRBD1; cdr3_nt: TGTGCCAGCAGCTCTTATAAGCGGACAGGTGAAGATGGCTACACCTTC; cdr3_aa: CASSSYKRTGEDGYTF
j_call: TRBJ2-1; v_call: TRBV18; clone_size: -; d_call: -; cdr3_nt: TGTGCCAGCTCACCCCCCGTAGGGGGGCAGTACAATGAGCAGTTCTTC; cdr3_aa: CASSPPVGGQYNEQFF
j_call: TRBJ2-1; v_call: TRBV6-5; clone_size: many; d_call: -; cdr3_nt: TGTGCCAGCAGTCTCGTGGATTCCTACAATGAGCAGTTCTTC; cdr3_aa: CASSLVDSYNEQFF
j_call: TRBJ2-7; v_call: TRBV28; clone_size: many; d_call: -; cdr3_nt: TGTGCCAGCAGCTCCGGAGCAGGAGGGTACGAGCAGTACTTC; cdr3_aa: CASSSGAGGYEQYF
j_call: TRBJ1-2; v_call: TRBV20-1; clone_size: many; d_call: -; cdr3_nt: TGCAGTGCTAGATCTGGGTATCAGGGCCGCTATGGCTACACCTTC; cdr3_aa: CSARSGYQGRYGYTF
j_call: TRBJ2-6; v_call: TRBV28; clone_size: many; d_call: -; cdr3_nt: TGTGCCAGCAGTTTTTGGGGCTCTGGGGCCAACGTCCTGACTTTC; cdr3_aa: CASSFWGSGANVLTF
j_call: TRBJ2-7; v_call: TRBV7-2; clone_size: -; d_call: TRBD2; cdr3_nt: TGTGCCAGCAGCGAAACTTGGACTAGCGGTCGTTACGAGCAGTACTTC; cdr3_aa: CASSETWTSGRYEQYF
j_call: TRBJ2-7; v_call: TRBV3-1; clone_size: few; d_call: -; cdr3_nt: TGTGCCAGCAGCCCCCGGGGGAGTCGGCTGGGAGGCGAGCAGTACTTC; cdr3_aa: CASSPRGSRLGGEQYF
j_call: TRBJ2-7; v_call: TRBV15; clone_size: many; d_call: TRBD2; cdr3_nt: TGTGCCACCAGCAGAGGCGGGGGGCCTCCGCTTGGCGAGCAGTACTTC; cdr3_aa: CATSRGGGPPLGEQYF
j_call: TRBJ2-7; v_call: TRBV4-3; clone_size: many; d_call: -; cdr3_nt: TGCGCCAGCAGCCAATACAGGGCCTACGAGCAGTACTTC; cdr3_aa: CASSQYRAYEQYF
j_call: TRBJ2-1; v_call: TRBV20-1; clone_size: many; d_call: -; cdr3_nt: TGCAGTGCTCCAAGAGTCGATGAGCAGTTCTTC; cdr3_aa: CSAPRVDEQFF
j_call: TRBJ1-1; v_call: TRBV6-5; clone_size: few; d_call: -; cdr3_nt: TGTGCTACCGTTTCCTGGGCTGAAGCTTTCTTT; cdr3_aa: CATVSWAEAFF
j_call: TRBJ2-7; v_call: TRBV7-8; clone_size: many; d_call: TRBD2; cdr3_nt: TGTGCCAGCAGCTTAGAGGCGGGAGGCTCCTACGAGCAGTACTTC; cdr3_aa: CASSLEAGGSYEQYF
j_call: TRBJ2-1; v_call: TRBV20-1; clone_size: many; d_call: TRBD2; cdr3_nt: TGCAGTGCCCTGGCACAGGGACTAGCGGGAGGTAATGAGCAGTTCTTC; cdr3_aa: CSALAQGLAGGNEQFF
j_call: TRBJ1-2; v_call: TRBV28; clone_size: -; d_call: -; cdr3_nt: TGTGCCAGCAGTTCCCATGGCCTAGGGAGGGACTATGGCTACACCTTC; cdr3_aa: CASSSHGLGRDYGYTF
j_call: TRBJ2-7; v_call: TRBV7-2; clone_size: -; d_call: TRBD2; cdr3_nt: TGTGCCAGCAGCGTCAGCGGGGCACCCTACGAGCAGTACTTC; cdr3_aa: CASSVSGAPYEQYF
j_call: TRBJ2-3; v_call: TRBV11-1; clone_size: few; d_call: TRBD1; cdr3_nt: TGTGCCAGCAGCTTATCGCCGGGACAGGGAAGCAGCACAGATACGCAGTATTTT; cdr3_aa: CASSLSPGQGSSTDTQYF
j_call: TRBJ2-1; v_call: TRBV11-1; clone_size: few; d_call: TRBD2; cdr3_nt: TGTGCCAGCAGCCTTCCCGGGACTAGCGGGGGGAGGTACAATGAGCAGTTCTTC; cdr3_aa: CASSLPGTSGGRYNEQFF
j_call: TRBJ1-6; v_call: TRBV12-3/TRBV12-4; clone_size: many; d_call: TRBD1; cdr3_nt: TGTGCCAGCAGTTCGCCTTTTACAGGGGCAGGATCACCCCTCCACTTT; cdr3_aa: CASSSPFTGAGSPLHF
j_call: TRBJ2-5; v_call: TRBV24-1; clone_size: many; d_call: -; cdr3_nt: TGTGCCACCAGTGCTACAACCAACCTCCAAGAGACCCAGTACTTC; cdr3_aa: CATSATTNLQETQYF
j_call: TRBJ2-3; v_call: TRBV5-1; clone_size: -; d_call: TRBD2; cdr3_nt: TGCGCCAGCAGCTTGATCTCTAGCGGGGGCTCTGGCACAGATACGCAGTATTTT; cdr3_aa: CASSLISSGGSGTDTQYF
j_call: TRBJ2-5; v_call: TRBV3-1; clone_size: -; d_call: -; cdr3_nt: TGTGCCATCTGTGGACACAGGGAAGAGACCCAGTACTTC; cdr3_aa: CAICGHREETQYF
j_call: TRBJ2-7; v_call: TRBV5-1; clone_size: -; d_call: -; cdr3_nt: TGCGCCAGCAGCGACAAAGGGGGGAACGAGCAGTACTTC; cdr3_aa: CASSDKGGNEQYF
j_call: TRBJ2-4; v_call: TRBV27; clone_size: many; d_call: TRBD2; cdr3_nt: TGTGCCAGCAGCTCGACTAGCGGGAGGGCCCCAGGAAACATTCAGTACTTC; cdr3_aa: CASSSTSGRAPGNIQYF
j_call: TRBJ2-1; v_call: TRBV6-1; clone_size: many; d_call: -; cdr3_nt: TGTGCCAGCACTATGGGACAACTACCCTACAATGAGCAGTTCTTC; cdr3_aa: CASTMGQLPYNEQFF
j_call: TRBJ1-3; v_call: TRBV11-3; clone_size: many; d_call: -; cdr3_nt: TGTGCCAGCAGCCCCAGGACGCGTCTCTCTGGAAACACCATATATTTT; cdr3_aa: CASSPRTRLSGNTIYF
j_call: TRBJ1-4; v_call: TRBV5-5; clone_size: -; d_call: -; cdr3_nt: TGTGCCAGCAGCTTGGCGCAGGCAACTAATGAAAAACTGTTTTTT; cdr3_aa: CASSLAQATNEKLFF
j_call: TRBJ2-5; v_call: TRBV7-9; clone_size: many; d_call: -; cdr3_nt: TGTGCCAGCAGCCAAAAGACGACCCAGTACTTC; cdr3_aa: CASSQKTTQYF
j_call: TRBJ2-7; v_call: TRBV4-3; clone_size: once; d_call: TRBD1; cdr3_nt: TGCGCCAGCAGCCAAGTCGGGACAGGGAAAGTAGGCGACGAGCAGTACTTC; cdr3_aa: CASSQVGTGKVGDEQYF
j_call: TRBJ2-5; v_call: TRBV7-8; clone_size: -; d_call: -; cdr3_nt: TGTGCCAGCAGCTCCCTAGGGGGAGAGACCCAGTACTTC; cdr3_aa: CASSSLGGETQYF
j_call: TRBJ1-1; v_call: TRBV20-1; clone_size: many; d_call: -; cdr3_nt: TGCAGTGTCCCGACCAACACTGAAGCTTTCTTT; cdr3_aa: CSVPTNTEAFF
j_call: TRBJ2-5; v_call: TRBV10-3; clone_size: many; d_call: -; cdr3_nt: TGTGCCATCGGTGGAAGCGAGACCCAGTACTTC; cdr3_aa: CAIGGSETQYF
j_call: TRBJ2-4; v_call: TRBV12-3/TRBV12-4; clone_size: few; d_call: TRBD1; cdr3_nt: TGTGCCAGCAGCCCAAGACAGGGGGCCGGCATTCAGTACTTC; cdr3_aa: CASSPRQGAGIQYF
j_call: TRBJ2-2; v_call: TRBV6-1; clone_size: -; d_call: TRBD2; cdr3_nt: TGTGCCAGCAGCCACCGGACTAGCGGCGGGGAGCTGTTTTTT; cdr3_aa: CASSHRTSGGELFF
j_call: TRBJ2-5; v_call: TRBV7-2; clone_size: few; d_call: -; cdr3_nt: TGTGCCAGCAGCCCCCAGGTGGAGACCCAGTACTTC; cdr3_aa: CASSPQVETQYF
j_call: TRBJ1-1; v_call: TRBV7-2; clone_size: many; d_call: -; cdr3_nt: TGTGCCAGCAGCTTAGCAAGAACGGACACTGAAGCTTTCTTT; cdr3_aa: CASSLARTDTEAFF
j_call: TRBJ2-2; v_call: TRBV11-2; clone_size: -; d_call: TRBD1; cdr3_nt: TGTGCCAGCAGCTTAGGTGGGACAGGACCCGGGGAGCTGTTTTTT; cdr3_aa: CASSLGGTGPGELFF
j_call: TRBJ2-1; v_call: TRBV20-1; clone_size: few; d_call: TRBD1; cdr3_nt: TGCAGTGCTAGAGATTCAAGACAGGGGGGTTACAATGAGCAGTTCTTC; cdr3_aa: CSARDSRQGGYNEQFF
j_call: TRBJ1-2; v_call: TRBV5-5; clone_size: few; d_call: TRBD1; cdr3_nt: TGTGCCAGCAGCGTTGACAGGGCTAACTATGGCTACACCTTC; cdr3_aa: CASSVDRANYGYTF
j_call: TRBJ1-1; v_call: TRBV5-1; clone_size: many; d_call: -; cdr3_nt: TGCGCCAGCAGCTTGGGGTCAGGGCTGAACACTGAAGCTTTCTTT; cdr3_aa: CASSLGSGLNTEAFF
j_call: TRBJ2-7; v_call: TRBV7-8; clone_size: many; d_call: -; cdr3_nt: TGTGCCAGCACGTATGACCCACTGACTCCGAGGACCTACGAGCAGTACTTC; cdr3_aa: CASTYDPLTPRTYEQYF
j_call: TRBJ2-7; v_call: TRBV7-7; clone_size: many; d_call: -; cdr3_nt: TGTGCCAGCAGCCCGGGTTTGTTCTCCTACGAGCAGTACTTC; cdr3_aa: CASSPGLFSYEQYF
j_call: TRBJ2-4; v_call: TRBV2; clone_size: many; d_call: TRBD1; cdr3_nt: TGTGCCATCAGATGGGACAGGAAAAGGGAAAACATTCAGTACTTC; cdr3_aa: CAIRWDRKRENIQYF
j_call: TRBJ1-2; v_call: TRBV2; clone_size: many; d_call: -; cdr3_nt: TGTGCCAGCAGTGAAGCTGGAGCGGGGGAGTTCGACTATGGCTACACCTTC; cdr3_aa: CASSEAGAGEFDYGYTF
j_call: TRBJ2-3; v_call: TRBV11-2; clone_size: -; d_call: TRBD1; cdr3_nt: TGTGCCAGCAGCCCCCCTGTGCCAGGGGGCAAAGATACGCAGTATTTT; cdr3_aa: CASSPPVPGGKDTQYF